This entry concerns a single T cell receptor (beta chain). The sample comes from a study of T-cell memory formation after mild COVID-19. TCRdb used MiXCR to reprocess the 5' RACE reads, holding one entry per CDR3 protein. Altogether over 500,000 distinct CDR3 sequences are present, 15% to 20% being singletons, with the ten largest covering roughly 7.8%. Germline CDR1 and CDR2: SQVTM and ANQGSEA. The CDR3 spans 12 residues. V lost 8 bases to trimming and J lost 2 bases, with 12 bases between them. The receptor was derived from an adult woman who had mild COVID-19 (a few samples of this study predate the infection). Cell type and time point are not known. Sequencing was performed on PBMCs or a T cell subset sorted from them (not recorded which). V and J are TRBV29-1 and TRBJ2-5, with D perhaps TRBD1 (5 bases). CDR3: CSLTVTQETQYF. The CDR3 DNA reads TGCAGCTTGACAGTTACTCAAGAGACCCAGTACTTC.